This T cell receptor beta chain was profiled in a study of blood T cell repertoires in COVID-19. The germline V gene encodes CDR1 DFQATT and CDR2 SNEGSKA (reference sequence). Trimming removed 3 bases from V and 0 bases from J; junction bases left unmatched: 2. The CDR3 has 13 amino acids. The method was immunoSEQ multiplex PCR; TCRdb's version includes in-frame clones alone and lacks a portion of them. This sample has more than 95,000 clones, with approximately 81% found just once. The V and J genes are TRBV20-1 and TRBJ2-7; the match to TRBD2 covers 7 bases. The receptor comes from a man between 35 and 55 years old with active or convalescent COVID-19. The sample comprised peripheral blood. The CDR3 bases are TGCAGTGCTAGTCGCGGGGGCTCCTACGAGCAGTACTTC. It codes for CSASRGGSYEQYF.